These 19 T cell receptor beta chains originate from one sample sequenced in a study of early T cells in non-severe SARS-CoV-2 infection (dated by TCRdb to about 2021). Libraries were prepared through 5' RACE. Sequencing relied on a NextSeq 500. TCRdb handled the public reads itself, with Q25 trimming in fastp and clone calling in MiXCR, and kept productive beta chains. For every CDR3 protein sequence, its rows merge into one entry that carries the most common genes and DNA. In this sample the table shows more than 70,000 distinct CDR3 sequences, 9% to 15% of which occur a single time. About 6.5% of the sample lies in the top ten. Sequenced sample: whole blood. These receptors came from an adult who was a healthcare worker with PCR-confirmed SARS-CoV-2 infection or an uninfected control (not recorded which).

This clonotype came up many times. The rearrangement uses TRBV6-1 and TRBJ1-6; D ambiguous. The CDR3 length is 15 residues. V was clipped by 6 bases and J by 4 bases, with 13 bases between them. Germline V lookup: CDR1 MNHNS, CDR2 SASEGT. CDR3 DNA sequence: TGTGCCAGCAGGCTTAAAGCCGGATATAATTCACCCCTCCACTTT. It specifies CASRLKAGYNSPLHF.

This clonotype showed up many times. The chain uses TRBV12-3 or TRBV12-4 and TRBJ2-7; 8 bases agree with TRBD2. V lost 2 bases, J lost 5 bases, and 5 bases stayed unmatched. The CDR3 is 14 amino acids. The CDR3 spells CASSLSAGGDEQYF. The CDR3 nucleotides are TGTGCCAGCAGTTTATCGGCGGGAGGTGACGAGCAGTACTTC.

This clonotype was detected many times. The rearrangement links TRBV5-1 to TRBJ2-7; D is unclear. Germline CDR1 and CDR2: SGHRS and YFSETQ. The CDR3 consists of 16 residues. The V and J ends lost 0 bases and 0 bases respectively, with 13 bases between them. CDR3 sequence (DNA): TGCGCCAGCAGCTTGGCCGGGTCTGGGCCCTCCTACGAGCAGTACTTC. Translation: CASSLAGSGPSYEQYF. The full variable domain, with the rest looked up from reference TRBV5-1 and TRBJ2-7, is KAGVTQTPRYLIKTRGQQVTLSCSPISGHRSVSWYQQTPGQGLQFLFEYFSETQRNKGNFPGRFSGRQFSNSRSEMNVSTLELGDSALYLCASSLAGSGPSYEQYFGPGTRLTVT.

This clonotype was seen a handful of times. This chain connects TRBV5-1 to TRBJ1-3; weak D call: TRBD1 (5 bases). The CDR3 length is 15 residues. Germline V lookup: CDR1 SGHRS, CDR2 YFSETQ. With 4 bases removed from V and 0 bases from J, the gap between germline ends came to 11 bases. In nucleotides, the CDR3 is TGCGCCAGCAGCGCCGACAGCAGCTCTGGAAACACCATATATTTT. Translated: CASSADSSSGNTIYF.

The chain combines TRBV7-9 with TRBJ1-5; D might be TRBD1 (6 bases). Trimming removed 2 bases from V and 6 bases from J, with 14 bases in between. Per the germline V gene, CDR1 is SEHNR and CDR2 is FQNEAQ (reference sequence). The CDR3 spans 15 residues. The DNA for the CDR3 is TGTGCCAGCAGCTTAAGTGGGCAGGGGCCTCAGCCCCAGCATTTT. Amino acid sequence: CASSLSGQGPQPQHF.

This clonotype was observed a handful of times. The chain recombines TRBV29-1 with TRBJ1-1; TRBD1 matches 9 bases. The CDR3 loop spans 13 amino acids. Germline V lookup: CDR1 SQVTM, CDR2 ANQGSEA. V was clipped by 4 bases and J by 3 bases; unmatched bases: 3. CDR3 nucleotide sequence: TGCAGCGTTGCGACAGGGGGGGACACTGAAGCTTTCTTT. Protein sequence: CSVATGGDTEAFF.

This clonotype has a handful of counts. The chain uses TRBV20-1 and TRBJ2-3; D is ambiguous. The CDR3 consists of 12 residues. V was cut by 5 bases and J by 5 bases, with 11 bases left in between. CDR1 is DFQATT, CDR2 SNEGSKA, per germline (reference sequence). CDR3 residues: CSAQTFGDTQYF. Written as DNA, the CDR3 is TGCAGTGCTCAAACCTTCGGAGATACGCAGTATTTT.

This clonotype came up a few times. The rearrangement joins TRBV4-3 to TRBJ2-3; D gene unclear. V was shortened by 0 bases and J by 2 bases, with 3 bases between the two germline ends. Germline V lookup: CDR1 LGHNA, CDR2 YSLEER. The CDR3 sequence is 13 residues long. DNA for the CDR3: TGCGCCAGCAGCCAAGACTACACAGATACGCAGTATTTT. This gives the protein CASSQDYTDTQYF.

This clonotype was observed a handful of times. This chain connects TRBV29-1 to TRBJ2-3; a weak D match, TRBD2 (5 bases). There are 13 residues in the CDR3. The V end was cut by 2 bases, the J end by 5 bases, with 11 bases between. The germline gives CDR1 SQVTM, CDR2 ANQGSEA. As DNA, the CDR3 is TGCAGCGTTGAATACCAACGGGGAGATACGCAGTATTTT. Encoded protein: CSVEYQRGDTQYF.

This chain uses TRBV9 with TRBJ2-3; 10 nucleotides align to TRBD1. Losses at the gene ends were 3 bases for V and 2 bases for J; bases not matched to a gene: 6. Looked up from germline, CDR1 is SGDLS and CDR2 is YYNGEE. This CDR3 has 16 amino acids. As DNA, the CDR3 is TGTGCCAGCAGCGAACGACAGGGGGCCCTCACAGATACGCAGTATTTT. Protein: CASSERQGALTDTQYF.

The rearrangement uses TRBV3-1 and TRBJ2-1; 9 bases match TRBD1. The J segment lost 4 bases and the V segment lost 1 base, leaving 2 bases of the junction unmatched. In germline, CDR1 is LGHDT, CDR2 YNNKEL (reference sequence). CDR3 length: 15 residues. The CDR3 nucleotides read TGTGCCAGCAGCCAAGGACAGGGGGTATACAATGAGCAGTTCTTC. It specifies CASSQGQGVYNEQFF.

This clonotype was recorded many times. The rearrangement uses TRBV25-1 and TRBJ2-5, with D tentatively TRBD1 (6 bases). The germline V gene encodes CDR1 MGHDK and CDR2 SYGVNS. There are 12 residues in the CDR3. Between the trimmed V and J ends, which lost 6 bases and 4 bases, there was a span of 9 bases. Here the CDR3 reads CASSLRGETQYF. The CDR3 region has the DNA TGTGCCAGCAGCCTCAGGGGAGAGACCCAGTACTTC. Together with reference TRBV25-1 and TRBJ2-5, the CDR3 gives the full variable domain: EADIYQTPRYLVIGTGKKITLECSQTMGHDKMYWYQQDPGMELHLIHYSYGVNSTEKGDLSSESTVSRIRTEHFPLTLESARPSHTSQYLCASSLRGETQYFGPGTRLLVL.

This clonotype was observed a few times. The CDR3 reads CASSLDGDPRAEAWKGDTQYF. DNA of the CDR3: TGCGCCAGCAGCTTGGATGGGGACCCCAGGGCCGAGGCGTGGAAAGGAGATACGCAGTATTTT. The chain recombines TRBV5-1 with TRBJ2-3, with D perhaps assigned TRBD1 or TRBD2 (5 bases each). The CDR3 is 21 amino acids. Trimming shortened V by 0 bases and J by 5 bases, and 31 bases separated the two germline ends. Germline V gene lookup returns CDR1 SGHRS and CDR2 YFSETQ. Supplemented by reference TRBV5-1 and TRBJ2-3, the full variable domain reads KAGVTQTPRYLIKTRGQQVTLSCSPISGHRSVSWYQQTPGQGLQFLFEYFSETQRNKGNFPGRFSGRQFSNSRSEMNVSTLELGDSALYLCASSLDGDPRAEAWKGDTQYFGPGTRLTVL.

The CDR3 reads CSVPTGSTDTQYF. CDR3 nucleotides: TGCAGCGTGCCGACAGGTAGCACAGATACGCAGTATTTT. The rearrangement joins TRBV29-1 to TRBJ2-3; D is possibly TRBD1 (6 bases). The CDR3 contains 13 residues. Germline-derived CDR1 and CDR2 are SQVTM and ANQGSEA. The germline V and J ends were trimmed by 6 bases and 0 bases, with 10 bases remaining between them.

The V gene is TRBV7-9, the J gene TRBJ2-7; no clear D. This CDR3 spans 12 amino acids. V gave up 3 bases and J gave up 6 bases, with 9 bases separating them. Germline lookup yields CDR1 SEHNR and CDR2 FQNEAQ (reference sequence). The CDR3: CASSLVISEQYF. The CDR3 DNA reads as TGTGCCAGCAGCTTGGTAATCTCCGAGCAGTACTTC.

This clonotype showed up just a few times. V gene TRBV19 combines with J gene TRBJ1-5, with 8 bases lining up with TRBD1. V was pared by 5 bases and J by 0 bases, with 6 bases of the junction left unmatched. CDR1 is LNHDA and CDR2 is SQIVND in the germline V gene (reference sequence). The CDR3 has 16 amino acids. CDR3 region: CASSLRTGYSNQPQHF. CDR3 sequence (DNA): TGTGCCAGTAGTCTAAGGACAGGGTATAGCAATCAGCCCCAGCATTTT.

The rearrangement joins TRBV18 to TRBJ1-5, with a tentative D call TRBD1 (5 bases). There are 13 residues in the CDR3. V dropped 8 bases and J dropped 5 bases, with 13 bases sitting between them. CDR1 is KGHSH and CDR2 is LQKENI in the germline V gene. This CDR3 is CASTRGLDQPQHF. In DNA, the CDR3 is TGTGCCAGCACCCGGGGCCTGGATCAGCCCCAGCATTTT.

The table lists this clonotype with a few counts. The J gene is TRBJ2-3, the V gene TRBV19; 9 bases fit TRBD2. CDR3 length: 15 residues. Germline V gene data show CDR1 as LNHDA and CDR2 as SQIVND (reference sequence). V lost 4 bases and J lost 5; bases outside the gene matches: 7. DNA for the CDR3: TGTGCCAGTAGTACGTATAGCGGGAGCGGAGATACGCAGTATTTT. Its translation: CASSTYSGSGDTQYF.

This clonotype was counted many times. V gene TRBV21-1 combines with J gene TRBJ2-7; TRBD2, the D gene given by the table, was not confirmed from the DNA. TRBV21-1 represents a pseudogene. The CDR3 sequence is 16 residues long. CDR3 amino acids: CASSKVTGLAGREQYF. The DNA of the CDR3 is TGTGCCAGCAGCAAAGTGACGGGACTAGCGGGACGCGAGCAGTACTTC.